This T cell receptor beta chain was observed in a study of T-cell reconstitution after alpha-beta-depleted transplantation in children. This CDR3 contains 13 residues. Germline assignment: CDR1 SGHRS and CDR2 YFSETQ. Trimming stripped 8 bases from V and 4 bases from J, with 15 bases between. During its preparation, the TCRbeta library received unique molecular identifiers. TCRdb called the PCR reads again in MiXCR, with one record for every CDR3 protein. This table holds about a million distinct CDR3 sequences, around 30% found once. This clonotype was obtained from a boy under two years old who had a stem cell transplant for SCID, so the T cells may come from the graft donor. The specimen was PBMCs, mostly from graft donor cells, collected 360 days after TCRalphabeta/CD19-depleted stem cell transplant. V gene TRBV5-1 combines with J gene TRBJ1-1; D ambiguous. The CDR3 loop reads CASTRVPSTEAFF. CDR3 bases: TGCGCCAGTACCCGGGTCCCGAGCACTGAAGCTTTCTTT.